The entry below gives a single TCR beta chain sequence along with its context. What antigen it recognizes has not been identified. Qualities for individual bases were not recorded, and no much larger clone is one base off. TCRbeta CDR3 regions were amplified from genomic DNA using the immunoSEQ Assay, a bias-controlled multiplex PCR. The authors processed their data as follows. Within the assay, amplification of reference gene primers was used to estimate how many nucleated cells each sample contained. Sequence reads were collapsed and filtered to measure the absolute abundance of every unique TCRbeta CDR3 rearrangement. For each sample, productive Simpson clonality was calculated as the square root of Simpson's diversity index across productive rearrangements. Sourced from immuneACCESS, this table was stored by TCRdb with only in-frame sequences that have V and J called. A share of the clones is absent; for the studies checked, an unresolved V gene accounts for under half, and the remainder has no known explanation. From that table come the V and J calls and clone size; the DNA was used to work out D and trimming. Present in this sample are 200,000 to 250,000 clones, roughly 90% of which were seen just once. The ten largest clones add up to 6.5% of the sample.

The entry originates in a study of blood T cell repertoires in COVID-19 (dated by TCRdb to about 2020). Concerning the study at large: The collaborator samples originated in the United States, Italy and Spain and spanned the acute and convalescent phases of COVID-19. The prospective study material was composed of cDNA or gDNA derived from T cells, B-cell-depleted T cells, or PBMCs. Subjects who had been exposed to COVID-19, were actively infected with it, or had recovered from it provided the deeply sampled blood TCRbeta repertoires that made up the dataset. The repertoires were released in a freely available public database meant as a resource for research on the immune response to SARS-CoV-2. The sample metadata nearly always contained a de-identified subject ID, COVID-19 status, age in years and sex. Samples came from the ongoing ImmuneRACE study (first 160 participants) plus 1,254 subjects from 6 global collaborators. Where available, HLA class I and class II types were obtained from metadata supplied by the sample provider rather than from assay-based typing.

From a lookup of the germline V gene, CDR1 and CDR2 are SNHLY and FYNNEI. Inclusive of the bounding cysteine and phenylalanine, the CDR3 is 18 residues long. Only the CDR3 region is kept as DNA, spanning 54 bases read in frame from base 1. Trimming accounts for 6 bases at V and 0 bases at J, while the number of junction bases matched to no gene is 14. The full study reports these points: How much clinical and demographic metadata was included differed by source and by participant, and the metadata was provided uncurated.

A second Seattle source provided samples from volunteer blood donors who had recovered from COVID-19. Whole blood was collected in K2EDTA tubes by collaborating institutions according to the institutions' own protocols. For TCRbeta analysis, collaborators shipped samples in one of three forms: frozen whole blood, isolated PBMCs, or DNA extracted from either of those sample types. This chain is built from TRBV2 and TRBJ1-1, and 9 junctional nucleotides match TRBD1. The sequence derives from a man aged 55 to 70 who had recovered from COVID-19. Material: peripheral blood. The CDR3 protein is CASRAITGGLDLNTEAFF. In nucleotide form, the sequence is TGTGCCAGCAGAGCTATTACAGGGGGCTTGGACTTGAACACTGAAGCTTTCTTT.